This T cell receptor beta chain was identified during a study of identical twins. A word on this clonotype: Its matching antigen is unknown. Relative to the germline gene, one junction end is altered; a read error may explain this.

Study-wide findings and caveats: The models gave estimates that fell short of the out-of-frame TCR alpha sharing seen in monozygotic twins.

TCRdb reanalysed the 5' RACE reads using MiXCR and keeps one entry per CDR3 protein. The sample lists about 240,000 distinct CDR3 sequences, more than 9% occurring once. Germline CDR1 reads GTSNPN; CDR2 reads SVGIG (reference sequence). CDR3 length: 13 residues. The material sequenced was memory T cells sorted from blood. The clonotype was recovered from a man in his forties or fifties in good health. This rearrangement joins TRBV30 to TRBJ2-5, with D possibly matching TRBD1 (6 bases). As DNA, the CDR3 is TGTGCCTGGCGCTTGGGGGCGATGGAGACCCAGTCCTTC. Its protein is CAWRLGAMETQSF.